The text below deals with one TCR beta chain. Its antigen is as yet unknown. CDR1 is MNHEY and CDR2 is SMNVEV in the germline V gene (reference sequence). CDR3 length equals 14 residues. The V end was cut by 7 bases, the J end by 2 bases, with 15 bases between. This specimen belongs to a study of T-cell memory formation after mild COVID-19. TCRdb processed the 5' RACE reads anew with MiXCR; each CDR3 protein has one entry. This repertoire shows some 49,000 distinct CDR3 sequences, about 28% found once; its top ten account for around two fifths. Study results and limitations: The main location of contracting CD4+ clones was CM and EM, and that of contracting CD8+ clones was EMRA.

Sequenced: PBMCs or a T cell subset sorted from them (not recorded which). The rearrangement joins TRBV27 to TRBJ2-7, with D tentatively TRBD2 (7 bases). The receptor was isolated from a young man who had mild COVID-19 (a few samples of this study predate the infection). Cell type and time point are not known. CDR3 sequence reads: CASKGGLAAYEQYF. The CDR3 DNA is TGTGCCAGCAAGGGGGGTCTAGCGGCCTACGAGCAGTACTTC.